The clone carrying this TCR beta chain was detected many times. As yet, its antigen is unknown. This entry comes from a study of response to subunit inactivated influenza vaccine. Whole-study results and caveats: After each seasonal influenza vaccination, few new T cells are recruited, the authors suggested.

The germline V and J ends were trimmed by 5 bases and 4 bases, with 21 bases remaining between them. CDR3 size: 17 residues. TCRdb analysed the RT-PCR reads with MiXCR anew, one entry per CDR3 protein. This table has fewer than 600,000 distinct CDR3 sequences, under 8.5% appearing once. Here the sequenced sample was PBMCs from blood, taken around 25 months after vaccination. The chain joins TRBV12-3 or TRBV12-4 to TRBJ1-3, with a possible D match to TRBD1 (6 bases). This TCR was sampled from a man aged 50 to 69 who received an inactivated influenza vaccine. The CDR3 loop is CASSHRTQGLSGNTIYF. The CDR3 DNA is TGTGCCAGCAGTCATAGAACCCAGGGGCTGAGCGGAAACACCATATATTTT.